This TCR beta chain was captured in a study of shared clonotypes between healthy human individuals (TCRdb year 2020). Concerning the study at large: A couple of women and a few men aged 18 to 49 years were included in the cohort. Libraries were prepared and TCR repertoires were sequenced by different laboratories using diverse techniques, in order to increase sequencing depth and limit assay-specific biases. Between about 0.8 and 8.9 billion PBMCs per donor were obtained by leukapheresis. For each donor, CD4 naive and CD4 memory were each given three plates, CD8 naive was given two plates, and CD8 memory was given one plate. The study deeply sequenced blood TCR repertoires of several healthy adults to estimate repertoire size and the extent of clonotype sharing between individuals.

The germline ends are 10 bases apart after V is trimmed by 1 base and J by 1 base. As encoded in the germline V gene, CDR1 is LGHNA while CDR2 is YSLEER. The CDR3 starts with the cysteine, ends with the phenylalanine, and has 15 residues. Only the CDR3 portion is preserved as DNA: 45 bases, with reading frame beginning at the first base. Results the study describes overall, beyond this receptor: Because the study included only a small number of donors, the genetic and exposure-history diversity represented was limited. Clonotypes shared by all four sorted-subset donors showed higher generation probabilities than non-shared clonotypes. Pairwise subsampling indicated that sequencing depth was expected to affect the degree of clonotype sharing among donors. Estimated clonotype richness was generally larger for naive than for memory subsets. Sampling was limited to blood, and TCR repertoires in tissue likely differ from TCR repertoires in blood. Even with the large sequencing depth, rarefaction of the sorted-subset datasets indicated that sequencing was incomplete. About 5% of naive CD4, 3.5% of naive CD8, 2.3% of memory CD4, and about 0.4% of memory CD8 clonotypes were shared across a few donors.

Details on this clone: The specificity of this receptor is unknown. Per-nucleotide qualities are absent, and no much larger clonotype sits a single base away. This same CDR3 is encoded by further DNA sequences in the sample.

CD8 naive samples consisted of CD45RO-negative cells that were positively selected for CCR7, yielding a CD45RA+CCR7+ population without TemRA cells. Healthy HIV-negative adults with no recently reported acute infections or vaccinations were included as donors. Every donor was a Caucasian adult living in Nashville, Tennessee, USA. Blood was obtained by leukapheresis, after which PBMCs were separated by Ficoll-Histopaque density gradient centrifugation and cryopreserved in liquid nitrogen vapor phase. Analytical flow cytometry was used to check the purity and quantity of each magnetically sorted T cell population. From each sorted fraction, genomic DNA was isolated and quantified by UV absorbance on a Nanodrop 2000c. TCR CDR3 regions were amplified from genomic DNA by multiplex PCR using the deep immunoSEQ assay. Genomic DNA extracted from each cell subset was distributed evenly over all wells of several immunoSEQ 96-well plates, and each plate served as one replicate. For sorted subsets, approximately 210 ng genomic DNA, equal to about 30,000 T cell genomes, was loaded into each replicate PCR. The purified libraries were quantified using a Qubit 3.0 fluorometer, sized with a Bioanalyzer 2100, and then quantified again using the KAPA Library Quantification kit. Each immunoSEQ 96-well plate was sequenced on its own single-read 150-cycle Illumina NextSeq 550 flow cell. In the authors' own workflow: Because the immunoSEQ output included only junctional sequences and no quality scores, the filtering could not be the same as the filtering used for full-length reads. To assign V/J genes and CDR3, sequences were annotated using PyIR, a Python wrapper for IgBLAST v1.9, with IMGT germline references. Reads were removed for weak V/J assignments (E-value above 1e-6), missing CDR3, stop codons, out-of-frame junctions, or ambiguous translated residues. V3J clonotypes were defined by identical inferred V gene, J gene, and CDR3 amino acid sequence. Percentage overlap between repertoires was calculated by dividing the number of shared unique clonotypes by the size of the smaller repertoire. Repertoire richness was assessed with RTK rarefaction, the Chao1 estimator, and Recon v2.1 estimates of unobserved clonotypes. Generation probabilities for all TCRbeta clonotypes obtained by the gDNA method from a handful of donors were computed using OLGA. TCRdb re-hosts the immuneACCESS table, in-frame sequences only. Its copies lack some clones; in the studies checked, an unresolved V gene accounts for under half of them, and the cause for the rest is not known. D and trimming come from the DNA, and the V and J calls and clone size come from that table. This sample comprises millions of clones, about 95% of them detected only once. The top ten constitute 0.9% to 1.3% of the sample.

The receptor was derived from a man between 18 and 29 years old in good health. The V gene is TRBV4-3 and the J gene is TRBJ2-5, with an unclear D gene assignment. Sequencing used naive CD8+ T cells sorted from blood. In light of the paper, this sample's cell subset or site label describes: CD45RA+CCR7+. The sequence in DNA is TGCGCCAGCAGCCAAGTCCCGGGCAGCCAAGAGACCCAGTACTTC. Its protein is CASSQVPGSQETQYF.